These 29 T cell receptor beta chains originate from one sample sequenced in a study of OX40 agonist ivuxolimab in advanced cancers. TCRdb keeps only in-frame clones here, not all; method: immunoSEQ multiplex PCR. Of 65,000 to 95,000 clones in the sample, more than 70% were seen once. The sequencing here drew on CD4+ or CD8+ T cells sorted from blood, taken in a trial of the OX40 agonist ivuxolimab. The receptors shown here come from an adult with an advanced solid tumor such as melanoma, head and neck, liver or kidney cancer.

The chain carries TRBV28 and TRBJ2-7, with 7 bases that match TRBD1. The length of the CDR3 is 14 residues. The germline CDR1 and CDR2 sequences are MDHEN and SYDVKM. V trimming: 5 bases; J trimming: 6 bases; junction bases outside the gene matches: 10. CDR3 nucleotides: TGTGCCAGCAGTCCCGGGACAGAGAAGGGCGAGCAGTACTTC. Amino acids: CASSPGTEKGEQYF.

The chain links TRBV6-1 to TRBJ2-1, with 8 bases identical to TRBD2. Germline loops: CDR1 MNHNS, CDR2 SASEGT. V lost 6 bases to trimming and J lost 4 bases; unmatched junction nucleotides: 8. The CDR3 has 15 amino acids. The CDR3 here is CASRSGGSGYNEQFF. The DNA for the CDR3 is TGTGCCAGCAGGAGCGGGGGTTCGGGGTACAATGAGCAGTTCTTC.

This clone has just one count. CDR3 DNA sequence: TGTGCCAGCAGCTTATATTCGGGGCCCGGGGAGCTGTTTTTT. Amino acid sequence: CASSLYSGPGELFF. The V gene is TRBV7-6, the J gene TRBJ2-2; D assignment may be TRBD1 or TRBD2 (5 bases each). CDR3 size: 14 residues. The ends were cut back, 2 bases at V and 6 bases at J, with 10 bases in the middle. Germline V CDR1 and CDR2: SGHVS, FNYEAQ. The full variable domain, with the rest looked up from reference TRBV7-6 and TRBJ2-2, is GAGVSQSPRYKVTKRGQDVALRCDPISGHVSLYWYRQALGQGPEFLTYFNYEAQQDKSGLPNDRFSAERPEGSISTLTIQRTEQRDSAMYRCASSLYSGPGELFFGEGSRLTVL.

V is TRBV7-8 and J is TRBJ1-1, with 7 bases fitting TRBD1. In germline, CDR1 is SGHVS, CDR2 FQNEAQ. The CDR3 covers 16 residues. Trimming cost V 5 bases and J 4 bases; bases outside gene matches: 13. DNA of the CDR3: TGTGCCAGCAGCCCCTCGACAGGGTATCGTGGCACTGAAGCTTTCTTT. Encoded protein: CASSPSTGYRGTEAFF.

The J gene is TRBJ2-7, the V gene TRBV28; 8 nucleotides line up with TRBD1. Per germline, CDR1 MDHEN and CDR2 SYDVKM. The CDR3 has 15 amino acids. The junction had 7 bases not matched to a gene; V was cut back by 6 bases and J by 0 bases. The chain's CDR3 is CASRRDRRDSYEQYF. In nucleotides, the CDR3 is TGTGCCAGCAGGCGGGACAGGCGAGACTCCTACGAGCAGTACTTC.

The V and J genes are TRBV19 and TRBJ2-7, with D possibly being TRBD1 (6 bases). Germline loops: CDR1 LNHDA, CDR2 SQIVND (reference sequence). Trimming removed 4 bases at V and 1 base at J, with 8 bases between. The CDR3 has 13 amino acids. CDR3 nucleotides: TGTGCCAGTAGTACAGGGGAGTCCTACGAGCAGTACTTC. Its translation is CASSTGESYEQYF.

The J gene is TRBJ1-3, the V gene TRBV30, with no clear D. In germline, CDR1 is GTSNPN, CDR2 SVGIG (reference sequence). The CDR3 is 12 residues long. Trimming took off 1 base at V and 11 bases at J, with 12 bases between the two ends. The chain's CDR3 is CAWSALPGPIYF. The CDR3 DNA is TGTGCCTGGAGTGCCCTCCCTGGTCCCATATATTTT.

The chain uses TRBV28 and TRBJ2-7; TRBD2 matches 9 bases. The CDR3 runs to 15 residues. With 5 bases clipped from V and 7 bases from J, the junction kept 12 bases outside the gene matches. Germline V gives CDR1 MDHEN, CDR2 SYDVKM. The CDR3 region has the DNA TGTGCCAGCAGTCTCCTGGGACTAGCCTCGGCGGAGCAGTACTTC. It encodes CASSLLGLASAEQYF.

The chain joins TRBV11-3 to TRBJ1-5; D is unclear. The CDR3 loop spans 20 amino acids. With 7 bases removed from V and 0 bases from J, the gap between germline ends came to 28 bases. Germline V CDR1 and CDR2: SGHNT, YENEEA. CDR3 in amino acids: CASTIMTTDGAGYSNQPQHF. Written as DNA, the CDR3 is TGTGCCAGCACCATCATGACTACAGACGGTGCTGGATATAGCAATCAGCCCCAGCATTTT.

This clone was detected a few times. This rearrangement joins TRBV14 to TRBJ1-1; D is unclear. Germline values: CDR1 SGHDN, CDR2 FVKESK. The CDR3 runs to 17 residues. Trimming shortened V by 6 bases and J by 0 bases, and 20 bases separated the two germline ends. CDR3 DNA: TGTGCCAGCAGTTCTCCCGGGCAGGTCCATCTGAACACTGAAGCTTTCTTT. Its translation is CASSSPGQVHLNTEAFF.

The rearrangement joins TRBV7-3 to TRBJ2-3; no reliable D call. This CDR3 has 14 residues. CDR1 and CDR2 from the germline V gene are SGHTA and FQGTGA. V was trimmed by 5 bases and J by 3 bases, leaving 12 bases between them. In DNA, the CDR3 is TGTGCCAGCAGCCCAATGATAGGGACAGATACGCAGTATTTT. Its protein product is CASSPMIGTDTQYF.

The chain employs TRBV15 and TRBJ1-2; 8 nucleotides agree with TRBD1. The CDR3 totals 15 residues. Looked up from germline, CDR1 is LNHNV and CDR2 is YYDKDF (reference sequence). The trim removed 0 bases at V and 8 bases at J, leaving 8 bases unmatched. CDR3 loop: CATSREDRGVGGYTF. The CDR3 nucleotides are TGTGCCACCAGCAGAGAAGACAGGGGAGTCGGGGGCTACACCTTC.

The J gene is TRBJ1-1, the V gene TRBV2, with 7 bases fitting TRBD1. V lost 1 base, J lost 1 base, and 6 bases stayed unmatched. Germline values: CDR1 SNHLY, CDR2 FYNNEI. The CDR3 loop spans 16 amino acids. CDR3 bases: TGTGCCAGCAGTGAAGGGGTCAGGGGGTGGAACACTGAAGCTTTCTTT. Its protein product is CASSEGVRGWNTEAFF.

The chain recombines TRBV28 with TRBJ2-3, with TRBD2 as a possible D gene (5 bases). Trimming cost V 7 bases and J 0 bases, with 8 bases left between them. This CDR3 spans 13 amino acids. Germline loops: CDR1 MDHEN, CDR2 SYDVKM. The CDR3 here is CASIGLSTDTQYF. The DNA for the CDR3 is TGTGCCAGCATTGGACTCAGCACAGATACGCAGTATTTT.

The CDR3 coding sequence is TGTGCCAGCAGGTCCCAGGGAGGGGGAGCCAAAAACATTCAGTACTTC. Its translation: CASRSQGGGAKNIQYF. V is TRBV28 and J is TRBJ2-4; tentative D call: TRBD2 (7 bases). Germline V gives CDR1 MDHEN, CDR2 SYDVKM. V gave up 6 bases and J gave up 0 bases, with 15 bases separating them. CDR3 length: 16 residues.

The V and J genes are TRBV28 and TRBJ2-4; TRBD1 aligns across 7 bases. CDR1 and CDR2 (germline): MDHEN, SYDVKM. The junction had 17 bases not matched to a gene; V was cut back by 7 bases and J by 8 bases. This CDR3 contains 16 residues. The CDR3 DNA reads as TGTGCCAGCACCGAGCCCGCGCGGACAGGCGGAGACATTCAGTACTTC. As protein: CASTEPARTGGDIQYF.

The chain employs TRBV18 and TRBJ1-5; D remains unclear. In germline, CDR1 is KGHSH, CDR2 LQKENI. V was clipped by 3 bases and J by 3 bases, with 12 bases between them. There are 15 residues in the CDR3. The CDR3 bases are TGTGCCAGCTCACCTACCGGGATACTCAATCAGCCCCAGCATTTT. Translating gives CASSPTGILNQPQHF.

This clone appeared a few times. The chain employs TRBV28 and TRBJ2-7; a possible D gene is TRBD2 (6 bases). The germline V gene has CDR1 MDHEN and CDR2 SYDVKM. The germline V and J ends were trimmed by 7 bases and 5 bases, with 15 bases remaining between them. This CDR3 region has 13 residues. This chain's CDR3 is CASTLAGRNEQYF. The CDR3 nucleotides read TGTGCCAGCACCCTCGCAGGGAGGAACGAGCAGTACTTC.

V is TRBV6-6 and J is TRBJ2-7; D not certain. The CDR3 loop spans 12 amino acids. Germline V CDR1 and CDR2: MNHNY, SVGAGI (reference sequence). Trimming removed 6 bases at V and 6 bases at J, with 12 bases between. DNA of the CDR3: TGTGCCAGCAGCCCTCTGGATTCCGAGCAGTACTTC. It codes for CASSPLDSEQYF.

The chain is built from TRBV14 and TRBJ2-7, with D possibly TRBD1 on 6 matching bases. The germline CDR1 and CDR2 sequences are SGHDN and FVKESK. There are 16 residues in the CDR3. V shed 7 bases and J shed 2 bases, with 21 bases lying between them. The CDR3 is CASTETGIAFPYEQYF. For the CDR3, the DNA is TGTGCCAGCACCGAAACAGGGATAGCTTTTCCCTACGAGCAGTACTTC.

The chain combines TRBV27 with TRBJ2-5, with 8 bases matching TRBD1. Germline-derived CDR1 and CDR2 are MNHEY and SMNVEV (reference sequence). With 3 bases clipped from V and 4 bases from J, the junction kept 13 bases outside the gene matches. The CDR3 is 17 residues long. CDR3 amino acids: CASSFSGQAYGSETQYF. The CDR3 DNA reads as TGTGCCAGCAGTTTTTCGGGACAGGCGTACGGTTCAGAGACCCAGTACTTC.

The rearrangement joins TRBV2 to TRBJ1-6, with TRBD1 as a possible D gene (6 bases). Trimming cost V 7 bases and J 10 bases, with 14 bases left between them. The CDR3 extends over 13 amino acids. Germline V lookup: CDR1 SNHLY, CDR2 FYNNEI. CDR3 nucleotide sequence: TGTGCCAGCAACACAGGGAGTCTGTCACCCCTCCACTTT. Amino acids: CASNTGSLSPLHF.

The chain combines TRBV6-6 with TRBJ1-1, with 9 positions matching TRBD1. Germline CDR1 MNHNY, CDR2 SVGAGI (reference sequence). There are 14 residues in the CDR3. The V and J ends lost 6 bases and 2 bases, in that order; junction bases with no gene match: 4. CDR3 region: CASRTGQGNTEAFF. CDR3 bases: TGTGCCAGCAGAACGGGACAGGGAAACACTGAAGCTTTCTTT.

This clone was observed a few times. This chain links TRBV7-9 with TRBJ2-2, with D perhaps TRBD1 (5 bases). The CDR3 spans 14 residues. Germline-derived CDR1 and CDR2 are SEHNR and FQNEAQ (reference sequence). The V gene lost 8 bases and the J gene lost 6 bases, with 16 bases spanning the gap. CDR3 sequence reads: CASLGKGNPGELFF. The DNA of the CDR3 is TGTGCCAGCTTGGGGAAGGGGAATCCCGGGGAGCTGTTTTTT.

The rearrangement uses TRBV27 and TRBJ1-4, with TRBD1 matching 9 bases. The CDR3 is 15 residues long. In germline, CDR1 is MNHEY, CDR2 SMNVEV (reference sequence). After removal of 4 bases from V and 8 bases from J, the junction contained 8 bases not matched to a gene. The chain's CDR3 is CASSSAGTGREKLFF. Written as DNA, the CDR3 is TGTGCCAGCAGTTCCGCCGGGACAGGGAGGGAAAAACTGTTTTTT.

The rearrangement links TRBV4-3 to TRBJ2-2; D is undetermined. V dropped 0 bases and J dropped 5 bases, with 13 bases sitting between them. Germline loops: CDR1 LGHNA, CDR2 YSLEER. CDR3 length: 16 amino acids. CDR3 sequence reads: CASSQDPTIKTGELFF. In nucleotides, the CDR3 is TGCGCCAGCAGCCAAGATCCGACGATCAAGACCGGGGAGCTGTTTTTT.

In its sample, this clone was seen once. The junction departs from the called germline gene at one end, perhaps through a read error. CDR3 nucleotides: TGTGCCAGCAGTTTGGACGAGGACACTGAAGCTTTCTTT. The encoded protein is CASSLDEDTEAFF. The chain recombines TRBV5-6 with TRBJ1-1, with D unresolved. This CDR3 is 13 amino acids long. The germline V gene has CDR1 SGHDT and CDR2 YYEEEE. Variable domain in full (rest from reference TRBV5-6 and TRBJ1-1): DAGVTQSPTHLIKTRGQQVTLRCSPKSGHDTVSWYQQALGQGPQFIFQYYEEEERQRGNFPDRFSGHQFPNYSSELNVNALLLGDSALYLCASSLDEDTEAFFGQGTRLTVV.

V gene TRBV7-2 combines with J gene TRBJ2-7; D not certain. This CDR3 contains 12 residues. Germline assignment: CDR1 SGHTA and CDR2 FQGNSA. Trimming took off 5 bases at V and 3 bases at J, with 8 bases between the two ends. The CDR3 DNA follows: TGTGCCAGCAGCCCGCGTAGCTACGAGCAGTACTTC. It is translated as CASSPRSYEQYF.

With regard to this clone: At one boundary the junction diverges from the germline segment, which might be a read error. The same CDR3 can be traced to other DNA sequences in this sample. The chain links TRBV7-9 to TRBJ1-3, with D possibly TRBD1 on 5 matching bases. The CDR3 covers 16 residues. CDR1 and CDR2 (germline): SEHNR, FQNEAQ (reference sequence). The CDR3 loop reads CASSLGGRTSGNTIYF. In DNA, the CDR3 is TGTGCCAGCAGCTTAGGGGGACGGACCTCTGGGAACACCATATATTTT.